Listed here are 32 T cell receptor beta chains from one sample, sequenced in a study of Ad26.COV2.S vaccination and SARS-CoV-2 variants. Specified treatment: roughly 18 received Ad26.COV2.S at low or high dose, single or two shots; 5 received placebo; per-sample allocation not given. The samples date from day 63 after the first vaccine or placebo injection. Produced via immunoSEQ multiplex PCR; TCRdb's table is partial and in-frame only. The sample lists 300,000 to 400,000 clones; approximately 84% were seen once. The specimen comprised peripheral blood, sampled in a trial of Ad26.COV2.S vaccine versus placebo. The receptors were sampled from a person between 18 and 65 years old who received the Ad26.COV2.S COVID-19 vaccine or a placebo.

This clone was found a few times. This chain connects TRBV19 to TRBJ1-3; D is uncertain. V was clipped by 3 bases and J by 0 bases, with 9 bases between them. This CDR3 has 15 amino acids. Germline CDR1 and CDR2: LNHDA and SQIVND (reference sequence). CDR3 in amino acids: CASSILLNSGNTIYF. The CDR3 DNA sequence: TGTGCCAGTAGTATCTTGCTAAACTCTGGAAACACCATATATTTT.

The V call is TRBV29-1, the J call TRBJ2-1, with 10 bases that match TRBD1. In germline, CDR1 is SQVTM, CDR2 ANQGSEA. The CDR3 extends over 14 amino acids. V was clipped by 7 bases and J by 5 bases; unmatched bases: 8. The chain's CDR3 is CSGDRGRTNNEQFF. CDR3 DNA sequence: TGCAGCGGAGACAGGGGGCGGACTAACAATGAGCAGTTCTTC.

The CDR3 loop reads CASSAPRINEKLFF. DNA of the CDR3: TGTGCCAGCAGTGCGCCCAGGATTAATGAAAAACTGTTTTTT. V usage is TRBV25-1 and J usage is TRBJ1-4, with D unresolved. The CDR3 is 14 residues long. V was trimmed by 4 bases and J by 4 bases, leaving 10 bases between them. CDR1 is MGHDK and CDR2 is SYGVNS in the germline V gene.

This clone has a handful of counts. The chain couples TRBV10-3 to TRBJ1-1; no definite D call. The CDR3 runs 14 residues. V gave up 3 bases and J gave up 3 bases, with 11 bases separating them. From germline, CDR1 is ENHRY and CDR2 SYGVKD. DNA of the CDR3: TGTGCCATCAGTGACGAGGACGGGTACACTGAAGCTTTCTTT. Its translation is CAISDEDGYTEAFF.

The V and J genes are TRBV5-6 and TRBJ1-2, with D perhaps TRBD1 (5 bases). Trimming removed 3 bases from V and 4 bases from J, with 25 bases in between. Germline loops: CDR1 SGHDT, CDR2 YYEEEE. The length of the CDR3 is 18 residues. DNA of the CDR3: TGTGCCAGCAGCTCCGGGGACTTCCCCCATGGCTTCTTCTATGGCTACACCTTC. It translates to CASSSGDFPHGFFYGYTF.

This clone was seen once. The chain is built from TRBV2 and TRBJ2-7, with TRBD2 matching over 16 bases. Germline V gene data show CDR1 as SNHLY and CDR2 as FYNNEI. Losses at the gene ends were 6 bases for V and 7 bases for J; bases not matched to a gene: 9. CDR3 length: 16 amino acids. CDR3 protein: CASRGLAGGPAVEQYF. The CDR3 region has the DNA TGTGCCAGCAGGGGACTAGCGGGGGGGCCGGCCGTGGAGCAGTACTTC. The variable domain in full, with the rest retrieved from reference TRBV2 and TRBJ2-7, is EPEVTQTPSHQVTQMGQEVILRCVPISNHLYFYWYRQILGQKVEFLVSFYNNEISEKSEIFDDQFSVERPDGSNFTLKIRSTKLEDSAMYFCASRGLAGGPAVEQYFGPGTRLTVT.

This chain uses TRBV20-1 with TRBJ2-5; D is unresolved. Trimming pared 5 bases from V and 4 bases from J, leaving 8 bases between. The CDR3 is 11 amino acids. CDR1 is DFQATT and CDR2 is SNEGSKA in the germline V gene (reference sequence). CDR3 bases: TGCAGTGCTCGCAGGACAGAGACCCAGTACTTC. This gives the protein CSARRTETQYF.

The chain carries TRBV20-1 and TRBJ2-1, with 7 bases that match TRBD1. The CDR3 has 11 residues. After removal of 5 bases from V and 12 bases from J, the junction contained 7 bases not matched to a gene. Germline V gene data show CDR1 as DFQATT and CDR2 as SNEGSKA (reference sequence). The CDR3 reads CSALGQVGQFF. DNA of the CDR3: TGCAGTGCTTTAGGACAGGTGGGGCAGTTCTTC.

The V and J genes are TRBV2 and TRBJ2-1; no reliable D call. V was pared by 4 bases and J by 14 bases, with 15 bases between. This CDR3 comprises 12 residues. Germline CDR1 and CDR2: SNHLY and FYNNEI. CDR3 coding DNA: TGTGCCAGCAGTGCCCGGCCTTTTTACGAGTTCTTC. Amino acids: CASSARPFYEFF.

The chain couples TRBV2 to TRBJ1-2; D gene uncertain. The CDR3 consists of 14 residues. Germline loops: CDR1 SNHLY, CDR2 FYNNEI. Trimming left V 4 bases short and J 7 bases short, with 16 bases between. CDR3 residues: CASSVMLLTLGYTF. The CDR3 DNA sequence: TGTGCCAGCAGTGTGATGCTGCTAACGCTTGGCTACACCTTC.

V gene TRBV10-2 combines with J gene TRBJ1-2, with TRBD1 matching over 9 bases. V trimming: 4 bases; J trimming: 4 bases; junction bases outside the gene matches: 4. CDR1 is WSHSY and CDR2 is SAAADI in the germline V gene. The CDR3 totals 14 residues. The CDR3 DNA sequence: TGCGCCAGCAGTGCCGGGACAGGGTCCTATGGCTACACCTTC. Protein product: CASSAGTGSYGYTF.

The chain recombines TRBV5-1 with TRBJ2-7; the D is unclear. Germline loops: CDR1 SGHRS, CDR2 YFSETQ. Deletions cut 1 base from V and 3 bases from J, with 14 bases between. The CDR3 has 15 residues. CDR3 DNA sequence: TGCGCCAGCAGCTTGTCTGGGTTGTCCCTCTACGAGCAGTACTTC. Translating it yields CASSLSGLSLYEQYF. Together with reference TRBV5-1 and TRBJ2-7, the CDR3 gives the full variable domain: KAGVTQTPRYLIKTRGQQVTLSCSPISGHRSVSWYQQTPGQGLQFLFEYFSETQRNKGNFPGRFSGRQFSNSRSEMNVSTLELGDSALYLCASSLSGLSLYEQYFGPGTRLTVT.

The chain combines TRBV30 with TRBJ2-2; TRBD2 might be the D (5 bases). V lost 5 bases to trimming and J lost 7 bases, with 11 bases between them. From germline, CDR1 is GTSNPN and CDR2 SVGIG (reference sequence). The CDR3 has 12 amino acids. CDR3 in amino acids: CAWARGIGELFF. CDR3 nucleotides: TGTGCCTGGGCCCGGGGAATCGGGGAGCTGTTTTTT.

V and J are TRBV5-4 and TRBJ1-2; 11 bases match TRBD1. The CDR3 is 15 amino acids. Germline V gene data show CDR1 as SGHNT and CDR2 as YYREEE (reference sequence). V shed 3 bases and J 4 bases; nucleotides not matched to a gene: 5. The CDR3 DNA reads TGTGCCAGCAGCTCTCGGACAGGGGGCCCCTATGGCTACACCTTC. It translates to CASSSRTGGPYGYTF.

A few counts support this clone. The gene calls are TRBV4-1 and TRBJ1-1; TRBD1 agrees at 8 bases. From germline, CDR1 is MGHRA and CDR2 YSYEKL. The CDR3 consists of 13 residues. Trimming cost V 4 bases and J 4 bases; bases outside gene matches: 2. The CDR3 protein is CASSLQGATEAFF. The CDR3 DNA follows: TGCGCCAGCAGCCTTCAGGGGGCCACTGAAGCTTTCTTT.

This rearrangement joins TRBV19 to TRBJ2-1; a possible D gene is TRBD2 (6 bases). Germline-derived CDR1 and CDR2 are LNHDA and SQIVND (reference sequence). Between the trimmed V and J ends, which lost 3 bases and 8 bases, there was a span of 8 bases. The CDR3 has 12 residues. In DNA, the CDR3 is TGTGCCAGTAGTATCCGCGGGGATGAGCAGTTCTTC. This codes for CASSIRGDEQFF.

As DNA, the CDR3 is TGTGCCAGCAGCCCCGCTTCGGGAGCTGGGGCCAACGTCCTGACTTTC. It encodes CASSPASGAGANVLTF. V gene TRBV5-4 combines with J gene TRBJ2-6, with D perhaps matching TRBD2 (6 bases). This CDR3 region has 16 residues. Trimming stripped 4 bases from V and 2 bases from J, with 13 bases between. Germline values: CDR1 SGHNT, CDR2 YYREEE (reference sequence). The variable domain in full, completed from reference TRBV5-4 and TRBJ2-6, reads ETGVTQSPTHLIKTRGQQVTLRCSSQSGHNTVSWYQQALGQGPQFIFQYYREEENGRGNFPPRFSGLQFPNYSSELNVNALELDDSALYLCASSPASGAGANVLTFGAGSRLTVL.

The chain couples TRBV7-2 to TRBJ2-1; possibly TRBD2 for D (6 bases). Germline assignment: CDR1 SGHTA and CDR2 FQGNSA. The CDR3 has 13 residues. The germline V and J ends were trimmed by 5 bases and 9 bases, with 14 bases remaining between them. CDR3 sequence: CASSRTGGSEQFF. As DNA, the CDR3 is TGTGCCAGCAGCCGAACCGGGGGTAGTGAGCAGTTCTTC.

This chain joins TRBV9 and TRBJ2-5, with TRBD2 matching over 7 bases. Unmatched junction bases numbered 6, after V lost 0 bases and J lost 4 bases. Germline V gene data show CDR1 as SGDLS and CDR2 as YYNGEE. This CDR3 spans 15 amino acids. CDR3 coding DNA: TGTGCCAGCAGCGTAGCCCTCTCGGGAGGAGAGACCCAGTACTTC. Protein sequence: CASSVALSGGETQYF.

The V call is TRBV23-1, the J call TRBJ2-3; 7 bases fit TRBD1. TRBV23-1 is noted as an ORF with a role that remains uncertain. The CDR3 sequence is 17 residues long. V lost 0 bases to trimming and J lost 2 bases; unmatched junction nucleotides: 8. The CDR3 bases are TGCGCCAGCAGTCAATCAGGGCGACAGGGTCACACAGATACGCAGTATTTT. This codes for CASSQSGRQGHTDTQYF.

V and J are TRBV5-5 and TRBJ2-7; 7 bases match TRBD1. J gave up 5 bases and V 3 bases, and 8 bases lay outside the gene matches. Germline CDR1 reads SGHKS; CDR2 reads YYEKEE (reference sequence). This CDR3 region has 14 residues. The CDR3 reads CASSYRDSRNEQYF. CDR3 DNA: TGTGCCAGCAGCTACAGGGACAGTAGGAACGAGCAGTACTTC.

V usage is TRBV19 and J usage is TRBJ2-7; D gene uncertain. The CDR3 is 13 amino acids. Between the trimmed V and J ends, which lost 8 bases and 4 bases, there was a span of 15 bases. From germline, CDR1 is LNHDA and CDR2 SQIVND (reference sequence). The CDR3 DNA reads as TGTGCCAGTCCTTTCAAGGGTACGTACGAGCAGTACTTC. Amino acid sequence: CASPFKGTYEQYF.

The V call is TRBV7-9, the J call TRBJ2-7; either TRBD1 or TRBD2 may fit D (5 bases each). With 0 bases removed from V and 5 bases from J, the gap between germline ends came to 20 bases. The length of the CDR3 is 17 residues. Germline values: CDR1 SEHNR, CDR2 FQNEAQ (reference sequence). CDR3 amino acids: CASSLAGVGRVGNEQYF. CDR3 DNA: TGTGCCAGCAGCTTAGCGGGGGTAGGCAGGGTCGGTAACGAGCAGTACTTC. The whole variable domain, filled in from reference TRBV7-9 and TRBJ2-7, reads DTGVSQNPRHKITKRGQNVTFRCDPISEHNRLYWYRQTLGQGPEFLTYFQNEAQLEKSRLLSDRFSAERPKGSFSTLEIQRTEQGDSAMYLCASSLAGVGRVGNEQYFGPGTRLTVT.

The chain employs TRBV5-6 and TRBJ2-1, with D tentatively TRBD2 (5 bases). This CDR3 spans 15 amino acids. Trimming left V 5 bases short and J 3 bases short, with 15 bases between. The germline V gene encodes CDR1 SGHDT and CDR2 YYEEEE. CDR3 DNA: TGTGCCAGCAGATTTCGACGGGGAATCTACAATGAGCAGTTCTTC. Its protein is CASRFRRGIYNEQFF.

J is TRBJ2-2 and V is TRBV7-6, with 11 positions matching TRBD1. V shed 3 bases, J shed 0 bases, and the junction held 6 bases outside the gene matches. The CDR3 spans 18 residues. CDR1 SGHVS and CDR2 FNYEAQ come from the germline V gene. The CDR3 DNA reads TGTGCCAGCAGCTTTGGGACAGGGGGTTCCGCGAACACCGGGGAGCTGTTTTTT. Protein: CASSFGTGGSANTGELFF.

The chain links TRBV30 to TRBJ2-3; TRBD2 might be the D (7 bases). Germline V gene data show CDR1 as GTSNPN and CDR2 as SVGIG (reference sequence). V lost 0 bases, J lost 1 base, and 11 bases lay in between. The CDR3 contains 15 residues. The CDR3 is CAWSVEGGRTDTQYF. In DNA form, the CDR3 reads TGTGCCTGGAGTGTGGAGGGGGGGCGCACAGATACGCAGTATTTT. The full variable domain, completed using reference TRBV30 and TRBJ2-3, is SQTIHQWPATLVQPVGSPLSLECTVEGTSNPNLYWYRQAAGRGLQLLFYSVGIGQISSEVPQNLSASRPQDRQFILSSKKLLLSDSGFYLCAWSVEGGRTDTQYFGPGTRLTVL.

V usage is TRBV9 and J usage is TRBJ1-2; 9 positions agree with TRBD1. V shed 3 bases and J 7 bases; nucleotides not matched to a gene: 10. This CDR3 has 15 amino acids. The germline V gene encodes CDR1 SGDLS and CDR2 YYNGEE. The DNA of the CDR3 is TGTGCCAGCAGCGGTTGGGACAGGGAAGGTCGTGGCTACACCTTC. This encodes CASSGWDREGRGYTF.

The chain employs TRBV11-2 and TRBJ2-7, with D maybe TRBD2 (7 bases). With 2 bases removed from V and 6 bases from J, the gap between germline ends came to 14 bases. The CDR3 has 14 amino acids. Germline CDR1 SGHAT, CDR2 FQNNGV. Here the CDR3 DNA reads TGTGCCAGCAGCTTAATCTGGGGGGGCGTCGAGCAGTACTTC. Translation gives CASSLIWGGVEQYF.

The V gene is TRBV5-4, the J gene TRBJ1-2; D gene ambiguous. CDR3 length equals 12 residues. Trimming cost V 0 bases and J 13 bases, with 13 bases left between them. The V gene's germline CDR1 is SGHNT and CDR2 YYREEE (reference sequence). CDR3 region: CASSLGPVYLTF. In DNA, the CDR3 is TGTGCCAGCAGCTTGGGCCCCGTTTATCTCACCTTC.

J is TRBJ2-5 and V is TRBV11-3; D is ambiguous. V was clipped by 0 bases and J by 4 bases, with 9 bases between them. This CDR3 has 14 residues. The germline V gene has CDR1 SGHNT and CDR2 YENEEA. CDR3 coding DNA: TGTGCCAGCAGCTTAGATGGGTACCGAGAGACCCAGTACTTC. This codes for CASSLDGYRETQYF.

The V call is TRBV5-1, the J call TRBJ1-2; D ambiguous. The V gene's germline CDR1 is SGHRS and CDR2 YFSETQ. V gave up 3 bases and J gave up 5 bases, with 14 bases separating them. The CDR3 contains 14 residues. The CDR3 sequence: CASSSNGPGYGYTF. In DNA form, the CDR3 reads TGCGCCAGCAGCTCAAACGGCCCTGGGTATGGCTACACCTTC.

V and J are TRBV7-8 and TRBJ2-3; D is unclear. CDR1 SGHVS and CDR2 FQNEAQ come from the germline V gene. Trimming took 5 bases from V and 0 from J, leaving 15 bases between them. The CDR3 consists of 16 residues. CDR3 sequence (DNA): TGTGCCAGCAGCCGAGGTTCGTATGTGAGCACAGATACGCAGTATTTT. Encoded protein: CASSRGSYVSTDTQYF. Filled out from reference TRBV7-8 and TRBJ2-3, the complete variable domain reads GAGVSQSPRYKVAKRGQDVALRCDPISGHVSLFWYQQALGQGPEFLTYFQNEAQLDKSGLPSDRFFAERPEGSVSTLKIQRTQQEDSAVYLCASSRGSYVSTDTQYFGPGTRLTVL.